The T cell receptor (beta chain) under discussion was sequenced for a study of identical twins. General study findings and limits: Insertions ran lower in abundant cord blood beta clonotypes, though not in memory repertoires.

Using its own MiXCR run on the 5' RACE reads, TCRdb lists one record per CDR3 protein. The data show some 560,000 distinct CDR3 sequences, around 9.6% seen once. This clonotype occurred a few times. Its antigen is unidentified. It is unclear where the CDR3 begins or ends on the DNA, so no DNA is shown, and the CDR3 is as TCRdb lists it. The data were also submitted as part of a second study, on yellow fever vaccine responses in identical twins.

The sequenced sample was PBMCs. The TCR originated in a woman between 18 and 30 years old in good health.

The CDR3 loop is CASSPRVAGGTDTQYF. The rearrangement joins TRBV3-1 to TRBJ2-3; TRBD2 is the table's D call, not checked against the DNA. Germline CDR1 and CDR2: LGHDT and YNNKEL (reference sequence). The CDR3 length equals 16 residues, ends included.